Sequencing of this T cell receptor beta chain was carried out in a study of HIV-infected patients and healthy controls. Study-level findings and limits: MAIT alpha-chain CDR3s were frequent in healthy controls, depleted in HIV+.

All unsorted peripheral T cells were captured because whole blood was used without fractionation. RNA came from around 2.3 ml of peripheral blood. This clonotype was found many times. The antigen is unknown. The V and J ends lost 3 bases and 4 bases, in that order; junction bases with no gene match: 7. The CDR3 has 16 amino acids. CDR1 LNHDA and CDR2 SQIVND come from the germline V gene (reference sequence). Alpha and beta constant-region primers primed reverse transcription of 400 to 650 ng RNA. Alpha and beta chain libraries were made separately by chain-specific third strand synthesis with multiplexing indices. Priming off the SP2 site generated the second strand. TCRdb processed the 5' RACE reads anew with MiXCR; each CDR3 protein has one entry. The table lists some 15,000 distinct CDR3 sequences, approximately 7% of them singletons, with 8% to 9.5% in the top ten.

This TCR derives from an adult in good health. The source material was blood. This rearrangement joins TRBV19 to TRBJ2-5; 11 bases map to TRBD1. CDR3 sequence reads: CASSIPGQGARETQYF. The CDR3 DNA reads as TGTGCCAGTAGTATCCCCGGACAGGGGGCTCGAGAGACCCAGTACTTC.